The 23 T cell receptor beta chains below were found in one sample sequenced in a study of blood T cell repertoires in COVID-19 (dated by TCRdb to 2020 to 2022). Receptor libraries were prepared by the immunoSEQ multiplex PCR assay. The immuneACCESS repertoire file appears here via TCRdb, limited to in-frame rearrangements. These files lack a portion of the clones; in checked studies, under half of the deficit traces to unresolved V genes, and the cause of the others is not known. The sample profile shows 200,000 to 250,000 clones; 65% to 85% of them were found once. Of the sample, under 4.5% falls within the top ten clones. Sample: PBMCs or T cells enriched from blood (not recorded which). These receptors originate from a man aged 25-45 years with acute COVID-19.

The chain has TRBV15 and TRBJ1-1, with a weak D call TRBD1 (6 bases). The CDR3 is 14 amino acids. V lost 3 bases to trimming and J lost 4 bases, with 12 bases between them. Looked up from germline, CDR1 is LNHNV and CDR2 is YYDKDF (reference sequence). CDR3 loop: CATSREGTPTEAFF. The DNA of the CDR3 is TGTGCCACCAGCAGGGAAGGGACACCCACTGAAGCTTTCTTT.

Of note for this clone: In the same sample, other DNA sequences code for this CDR3. The chain is built from TRBV5-4 and TRBJ2-3, with 8 bases that match TRBD2. Germline CDR1 and CDR2: SGHNT and YYREEE (reference sequence). V lost 0 bases to trimming and J lost 3 bases; unmatched junction nucleotides: 6. The CDR3 extends over 16 amino acids. The CDR3 DNA sequence: TGTGCCAGCAGCTTGGGACGGGGGGGCCGGACAGATACGCAGTATTTT. Translated: CASSLGRGGRTDTQYF.

In its sample, this clone was seen a few times. The V call is TRBV5-6, the J call TRBJ1-1; 11 positions match TRBD1. CDR1 is SGHDT, CDR2 YYEEEE, per germline. The CDR3 runs 14 residues. J lost 5 bases, V lost 4 bases, and 4 bases had no gene match. The DNA for the CDR3 is TGTGCCAGCAGCGATGGGACAGGGGGAACTGAAGCTTTCTTT. Translation gives CASSDGTGGTEAFF.

The rearrangement joins TRBV7-2 to TRBJ1-1; D gene ambiguous. Germline CDR1 and CDR2: SGHTA and FQGNSA. V shed 1 base and J shed 5 bases, with 11 bases lying between them. The CDR3 is made up of 14 amino acids. CDR3 DNA sequence: TGTGCCAGCAGCTTAGGTCGGGGAGGAACTGAAGCTTTCTTT. It is translated as CASSLGRGGTEAFF.

This clone was seen a single time. The chain uses TRBV14 and TRBJ1-2; D is possibly TRBD1 (6 bases). The CDR3 is 13 residues long. The V end was cut by 4 bases, the J end by 8 bases, with 14 bases between. CDR1 and CDR2 (germline): SGHDN, FVKESK. CDR3: CASSPQGWNGYTF. CDR3 nucleotide sequence: TGTGCCAGCAGCCCACAGGGATGGAACGGCTACACCTTC.

The chain is built from TRBV6-2 or TRBV6-3 and TRBJ1-5; D may be TRBD1 (5 bases). CDR3 length: 16 amino acids. V gave up 5 bases and J gave up 2 bases, with 16 bases separating them. Germline V CDR1 and CDR2: MNHEY, SVGEGT. CDR3 sequence reads: CASSTVGGMRNQPQHF. The CDR3 DNA reads as TGTGCCAGCAGTACGGTGGGGGGGATGCGCAATCAGCCCCAGCATTTT.

This CDR3 is CASSPNTGSYEQYF. The CDR3 bases are TGTGCCAGCTCACCCAATACAGGGTCCTACGAGCAGTACTTC. The rearrangement joins TRBV18 to TRBJ2-7; tentative D call: TRBD1 (6 bases). CDR1 is KGHSH and CDR2 is LQKENI in the germline V gene. This CDR3 is 14 amino acids long. The germline V and J ends were trimmed by 3 bases and 1 base, with 10 bases remaining between them.

The chain has TRBV18 and TRBJ2-3; 11 bases fit TRBD1. This CDR3 is 17 amino acids long. Trimming removed 3 bases from V and 3 bases from J; junction bases left unmatched: 8. CDR1 is KGHSH, CDR2 LQKENI, per germline. As DNA, the CDR3 is TGTGCCAGCTCACCTTGGACAGGGGGCTTGGGAACAGATACGCAGTATTTT. Encoded protein: CASSPWTGGLGTDTQYF.

This clone was detected a few times. This chain connects TRBV19 to TRBJ2-1; 12 positions match TRBD2. Germline CDR1 reads LNHDA; CDR2 reads SQIVND (reference sequence). The CDR3 is made up of 16 amino acids. After removal of 5 bases from V and 8 bases from J, the junction contained 10 bases not matched to a gene. The CDR3 bases are TGTGCCAGTAGTGATTGGACTAGCGGGGCATTATATGAGCAGTTCTTC. Amino acids: CASSDWTSGALYEQFF.

The chain is built from TRBV19 and TRBJ2-7; 7 bases agree with TRBD1. V trimming: 6 bases; J trimming: 3 bases; junction bases outside the gene matches: 8. CDR3 size: 14 residues. Germline CDR1 is LNHDA and CDR2 is SQIVND (reference sequence). The CDR3 DNA sequence: TGTGCCAGTAGCCAGGACAGGTCCAGCTACGAGCAGTACTTC. Protein sequence: CASSQDRSSYEQYF.

Only one count was recorded for this clone. The chain is built from TRBV18 and TRBJ2-3; TRBD2 agrees at 13 bases. This CDR3 is built from 15 residues. The germline V gene encodes CDR1 KGHSH and CDR2 LQKENI. Germline trimming cut 3 bases from V and 5 bases from J; bases unmatched to any gene: 2. CDR3 sequence (DNA): TGTGCCAGCTCACCGGGACTAGCGGGGATAGATACGCAGTATTTT. It translates to CASSPGLAGIDTQYF. Using reference TRBV18 and TRBJ2-3 for the parts outside the CDR3, the full variable domain is NAGVMQNPRHLVRRRGQEARLRCSPMKGHSHVYWYRQLPEEGLKFMVYLQKENIIDESGMPKERFSAEFPKEGPSILRIQQVVRGDSAAYFCASSPGLAGIDTQYFGPGTRLTVL.

This clone was detected once. The chain links TRBV6-5 to TRBJ1-2; D possibly corresponds to TRBD1 (5 bases). Trimming pared 4 bases from V and 5 bases from J, leaving 11 bases between. The CDR3 totals 13 residues. CDR1 and CDR2 (germline): MNHEY, SVGAGI. The CDR3 here is CASSSTELYGYTF. The CDR3 nucleotides are TGTGCCAGCAGTTCGACAGAACTGTATGGCTACACCTTC.

J is TRBJ2-1 and V is TRBV7-2, with 7 bases matching TRBD2. The CDR3 is 15 residues long. Per germline, CDR1 SGHTA and CDR2 FQGNSA. J lost 2 bases, V lost 5 bases, and 6 bases had no gene match. The CDR3 nucleotides read TGTGCCAGCAGCCTAGGACTAGGCCCCTACAATGAGCAGTTCTTC. Translation gives CASSLGLGPYNEQFF. Together with reference TRBV7-2 and TRBJ2-1, the CDR3 gives the full variable domain: GAGVSQSPSNKVTEKGKDVELRCDPISGHTALYWYRQSLGQGLEFLIYFQGNSAPDKSGLPSDRFSAERTGGSVSTLTIQRTQQEDSAVYLCASSLGLGPYNEQFFGPGTRLTVL.

V is TRBV30 and J is TRBJ2-3; TRBD2 matches at 14 bases. The CDR3 totals 15 residues. The trim removed 7 bases at V and 0 bases at J, leaving 3 bases unmatched. CDR1 GTSNPN and CDR2 SVGIG come from the germline V gene (reference sequence). The CDR3 sequence is CAFRTSGGSTDTQYF. The CDR3 region has the DNA TGTGCCTTTCGGACTAGCGGGGGGAGCACAGATACGCAGTATTTT.

This clone was counted between two and nine times. This chain joins TRBV10-3 and TRBJ1-2, with D possibly being TRBD1 (5 bases). Germline assignment: CDR1 ENHRY and CDR2 SYGVKD. V was pared by 2 bases and J by 3 bases, with 10 bases between. The CDR3 contains 14 residues. The chain's CDR3 is CAISERGLHYGYTF. In DNA, the CDR3 is TGTGCCATCAGTGAGAGGGGCTTACACTATGGCTACACCTTC.

The rearrangement links TRBV7-9 to TRBJ2-2, with TRBD1 matching 7 bases. CDR1 and CDR2 (germline): SEHNR, FQNEAQ (reference sequence). There are 17 residues in the CDR3. The V and J ends lost 4 bases and 0 bases, in that order; junction bases with no gene match: 8. The CDR3, as DNA: TGTGCCAGCAGCTCGAGACAGGGCCACGCGAACACCGGGGAGCTGTTTTTT. It yields the protein CASSSRQGHANTGELFF.

The chain's CDR3 is CASRDDRAGANVLTF. In nucleotides, the CDR3 is TGTGCCAGCAGGGATGACAGGGCTGGGGCCAACGTCCTGACTTTC. The chain links TRBV2 to TRBJ2-6; 7 positions agree with TRBD1. Germline assignment: CDR1 SNHLY and CDR2 FYNNEI. The CDR3 has 15 amino acids. The ends lost 6 bases at V and 2 bases at J; junction bases unmatched: 4.

The chain employs TRBV3-1 (or the pseudogene TRBV3-2) and TRBJ1-1; 8 bases are a match to TRBD1. Per the germline V gene, CDR1 is LGHDT and CDR2 is YNNKEL (reference sequence). The CDR3 runs to 18 residues. V trimming: 1 base; J trimming: 0 bases; junction bases outside the gene matches: 10. CDR3: CASSQAGWDRRMNTEAFF. In DNA form, the CDR3 reads TGTGCCAGCAGCCAAGCCGGATGGGACAGGCGAATGAACACTGAAGCTTTCTTT.

This clone has only one observation. The gene calls are TRBV5-1 and TRBJ1-2; 10 bases agree with TRBD1. The CDR3 loop spans 14 amino acids. From germline, CDR1 is SGHRS and CDR2 YFSETQ. The V segment lost 4 bases and the J segment 6 bases; nucleotides outside the gene matches: 6. This CDR3 is CASSPPGTGDGYTF. The CDR3 DNA follows: TGCGCCAGCAGCCCACCCGGGACAGGGGATGGCTACACCTTC.

The chain has TRBV29-1 and TRBJ2-7, with 7 positions matching TRBD2. Germline-derived CDR1 and CDR2 are SQVTM and ANQGSEA. The CDR3 length is 13 residues. The DNA for the CDR3 is TGCAGTAAGCGGGACTTTCGTCGGCCCGAGCAGTACTTC. Its protein product is CSKRDFRRPEQYF.

Comment on this clone: A junction end diverges from the germline sequence, so it may reflect a read error. The genes are TRBV7-6 and TRBJ2-3, with 8 bases fitting TRBD2. Germline CDR1 reads SGHVS; CDR2 reads FNYEAQ. CDR3 length equals 16 residues. CDR3 amino acids: CASSLGAAGGTDTQYF. The CDR3 DNA reads TGTGCCAGCAGTTTAGGGGCGGCGGGGGGAACAGATACGCAGTATTTT. Full variable domain (missing parts from reference TRBV7-6 and TRBJ2-3): GAGVSQSPRYKVTKRGQDVALRCDPISGHVSLYWYRQALGQGPEFLTYFNYEAQQDKSGLPNDRFSAERPEGSISTLTIQRTEQRDSAMYRCASSLGAAGGTDTQYFGPGTRLTVL.

This clone was counted only a few times. The chain's CDR3 is CAISDTGTAEPLHF. CDR3 sequence (DNA): TGTGCCATCAGCGATACCGGGACAGCAGAACCCCTCCACTTT. This rearrangement joins TRBV10-3 to TRBJ1-6, with 7 bases matching TRBD1. The V gene end was trimmed by 6 bases and the J gene end by 12 bases; junction bases not matched to a gene: 11. Germline CDR1 and CDR2: ENHRY and SYGVKD. The CDR3 sequence is 14 residues long.

The gene calls are TRBV10-3 and TRBJ2-1; the match to TRBD2 covers 9 bases. The CDR3 is made up of 14 amino acids. The V segment lost 6 bases and the J segment 10 bases; nucleotides outside the gene matches: 10. The germline CDR1 and CDR2 sequences are ENHRY and SYGVKD. The chain's CDR3 is CAIRGLASIDEQFF. The CDR3 DNA reads as TGTGCCATCAGGGGACTAGCATCAATAGACGAGCAGTTCTTC.